The rows below give T cell receptor beta chains drawn from one sample of a study of T cells in Graves' hyperthyroidism and ophthalmopathy. One entry per CDR3 protein results from TCRdb running MiXCR on the multiplex PCR reads. The sample lists approximately 700,000 distinct CDR3 sequences; about 45% were seen once. The specimen sequenced was peripheral blood or thyroid tissue (not recorded which). The origin of the receptors is an adult man with Graves' disease, either hyperthyroidism or ophthalmopathy (not recorded which). CDR3s include the opening cysteine and the closing phenylalanine or tryptophan. The D gene is left open where the match is weak. Expanded clones get a size class; other rows say once, few or many, or leave the size out.

.	.	TRBJ2-6	TRBV7-9	TGTGCCTGGAGCGTACTTGGTTCTGGGGCCAACGTCCTGACTTTC	CAWSVLGSGANVLTF
.	.	TRBJ1-5	TRBV15	TGTGCCACCAGCAGAGAGATTGCAGGGACATATCTTCAGCCCCAGCATTTT	CATSREIAGTYLQPQHF
.	TRBD1	TRBJ2-5	TRBV2	TGTGCCAGCAGTGAAGGAGGACAGGGACTGACCGAGACCCAATACTTC	CASSEGGQGLTETQYF
.	.	TRBJ1-1	TRBV7-2	TGTGCCGGCAGCTTCGACATAAGACAGGCTCGGGCTTTCTTT	CAGSFDIRQARAFF
many	TRBD1	TRBJ1-2	TRBV10-3	TGTGCCATCAGTCGACAGGGATATGGCTACACCTTC	CAISRQGYGYTF
many	.	TRBJ2-5	TRBV7-2	TGTGCCAGCAGGAGATCGGGTCTCCAAGAGACCCAGTACTTC	CASRRSGLQETQYF
.	TRBD1	TRBJ1-3	TRBV15	TGTGCCACCAGCACTGCCGGGACAGCCTCTGGAAACACCATATATTTT	CATSTAGTASGNTIYF
.	TRBD1	TRBJ2-5	TRBV2	TGTGCCAGCACGGCGAGCAGGGGGCTCGAGACCCAGTACTTC	CASTASRGLETQYF
many	.	TRBJ1-5	TRBV7-8	TGTGCCAGCAGTCCCCAGGGCCTTAGCAATCAGCCCCAGCATTTT	CASSPQGLSNQPQHF
.	TRBD1	TRBJ2-5	TRBV29-1	TGCAGCGTTGAATCGACAGGGTGGTCGGGGGAGACCCAGTACTTC	CSVESTGWSGETQYF
many	TRBD1	TRBJ1-5	TRBV10-3	TGTGCCATCAGCGAGCGGGACAGGGATCAGCCCCAGCATTTT	CAISERDRDQPQHF
once	.	TRBJ1-1	TRBV10-3	TGTGCCTCCCGGACAAGCAAGAACACTGAAGCTTTCTTT	CASRTSKNTEAFF
.	.	TRBJ1-2	TRBV14	TGTGCTAGAGATCCCCTCCGCCGACAAGGCTATGGCTACACCTTC	CARDPLRRQGYGYTF
.	.	TRBJ1-2	TRBV15	TGTGCCACCAGCAGAGATCCAGGAGGGAGCGTCTACACCTTC	CATSRDPGGSVYTF
.	.	TRBJ1-5	TRBV7-8	TGTGCCAGCAGCTTAGGGGTTATCGGCAATCAGCCCCAGCATTTT	CASSLGVIGNQPQHF
few	.	TRBJ2-5	TRBV14	TGTGCCAGCAGCCAAGTGTCATCGGGGTCCCAGTACTTC	CASSQVSSGSQYF
.	.	TRBJ2-3	TRBV29-1	TGCAGCGTACCAGGGGAACGCACAGATACGCAGTATTTT	CSVPGERTDTQYF
few	.	TRBJ1-2	TRBV12-3/TRBV12-4	TGTGCCAGCAGCGAGGCCAGGGCCGGTGGCTACACCTTC	CASSEARAGGYTF
.	.	TRBJ2-2	TRBV24-1	TGTGCCACCAGTGATCCTGACAGGAACACCGGGGAGCTGTTTTTT	CATSDPDRNTGELFF
.	.	TRBJ1-4	TRBV24-1	TGTGCCACCCGGGACACCTCAACTAATGAAAAACTGTTTTTT	CATRDTSTNEKLFF
.	.	TRBJ1-5	TRBV5-5	TGTGCCAGCAGCTTCGAGGGGGTCAGGGCCCAGCATTTT	CASSFEGVRAQHF
.	.	TRBJ1-1	TRBV6-1	TGTGCCAGCAGCCAAGGGACTCCGAACACTGAAGCTTTCTTT	CASSQGTPNTEAFF
many	.	TRBJ1-1	TRBV20-1	TGCAGTGCTAGAGTCATGGTGGGGACTGAAGCTTTCTTT	CSARVMVGTEAFF
few	TRBD1	TRBJ1-5	TRBV6-6	TGTGCCAGCAGTTCGACCCGGACAGGGCAGCCCCAGCATTTT	CASSSTRTGQPQHF
many	.	TRBJ2-7	TRBV20-1	TGCAGTGCTAGAGTAGCGCCAGGGTACGAGCAGTACTTC	CSARVAPGYEQYF
.	TRBD2	TRBJ2-6	TRBV24-1	TGTGCCAGCAGTTTAGAACTAGCGGGACTCTCTGGGGCCAACGTCCTGACTTTC	CASSLELAGLSGANVLTF
.	.	TRBJ2-5	TRBV20-1	TGCAGTGCTAATCCGGGGGCAAGAGAGACCCAGTACTTC	CSANPGARETQYF
.	.	TRBJ1-5	TRBV5-1	TGCGCCAGCAGCTTCGACCCGACCGATCAGCCCCAGCATTTT	CASSFDPTDQPQHF
many	.	TRBJ2-5	TRBV7-8	TGTGCCAGCAGCTTAGCGCGCGGAGGAGAGACCCAGTACTTC	CASSLARGGETQYF
many	TRBD1	TRBJ1-2	TRBV10-3	TGTGCCATTAAAGGGACAGCGGACAACTATGGCTACACCTTC	CAIKGTADNYGYTF
.	.	TRBJ1-2	TRBV2	TGTGCCAGCAGTGGTACGCATCGACAGGAGACATACTATGGCTACACCTTC	CASSGTHRQETYYGYTF
.	.	TRBJ2-5	TRBV11-1	TGTGCCAGCAGCTTAGCGGAGGGAAGGGAGACCCAGTACTTC	CASSLAEGRETQYF
.	.	TRBJ2-5	TRBV20-1	TGCAGTGCTAACTCAGTGGCGCAAGAGACCCAGTACTTC	CSANSVAQETQYF
few	.	TRBJ2-5	TRBV20-1	TGCAGTGGGGTTGGAGGGGAGACCCAGTACTTC	CSGVGGETQYF
few	.	TRBJ1-5	TRBV15	TGTGCCACCGGAGGGGGGTATGAGACCCAGCATTTT	CATGGGYETQHF
many	TRBD1	TRBJ1-3	TRBV29-1	TGCAGCGCTATGACAGGGGGCGCTTCGGCGGGAAACACCATATATTTT	CSAMTGGASAGNTIYF
.	TRBD1	TRBJ1-5	TRBV20-1	TGCAGTGCTACTCCCGGACAGGGGAGCAATCAGCTCCAGCATTTT	CSATPGQGSNQLQHF
many	.	TRBJ1-1	TRBV12-3/TRBV12-4	TGTGCCAGCACGAAGTGGCAGGGGAACACTGAAGCTTTCTTT	CASTKWQGNTEAFF
many	.	TRBJ2-5	TRBV7-7	TGTGCTAGCAGCGCTACGGGTGGGGAGACCCAGTACTTC	CASSATGGETQYF
few	TRBD2	TRBJ2-7	TRBV7-9	TGTGCCAGCAGCCCGGGACTAGCAGTGGGCGAGCAGTACTTC	CASSPGLAVGEQYF
.	.	TRBJ2-5	TRBV11-2	TGTGCCAGCAGCCAAGATCGGCCGAACAGGGAAGAGACCCAGTACTTC	CASSQDRPNREETQYF
.	.	TRBJ2-7	TRBV7-9	TGTGCCAGCAGTTTCGGCAGGGGTGGTGAGCAGTACTTC	CASSFGRGGEQYF
.	TRBD1	TRBJ1-5	TRBV12-3/TRBV12-4	TGTGCCAGCAGTTTGGTATGGGGGGACAGGCTACGGGATCAGCCCCAGCATTTT	CASSLVWGDRLRDQPQHF
few	.	TRBJ2-3	TRBV20-1	TGCAGTGCTAGCGAGGGGGGGACAGATACGCAGTATTTT	CSASEGGTDTQYF
.	TRBD1	TRBJ2-5	TRBV2	TGTGCCAGTGCACAGGGGGAGACCCAGTACTTC	CASAQGETQYF
.	.	TRBJ2-7	TRBV7-9	TGTGCCAGCAGACGCGACAGCGGCGAGCAGTACTTC	CASRRDSGEQYF
many	.	TRBJ1-5	TRBV5-5	TGTGCCAGCAGTTCCGGGACACTTTATAGCAATCAGCCCCAGCATTTT	CASSSGTLYSNQPQHF
.	TRBD1	TRBJ1-5	TRBV10-3	TGTGCCATCAGTCCCGACAGGGCACGCCAGCCCCAGCATTTT	CAISPDRARQPQHF
.	.	TRBJ2-7	TRBV7-9	TGTGCCAGCGCCTGGGGGGGCCGTTGGGAGCAGTACTTC	CASAWGGRWEQYF
.	.	TRBJ1-2	TRBV29-1	TGCAGCGTGACAGGCTCTCGTGGCTACACCTTC	CSVTGSRGYTF
.	.	TRBJ2-5	TRBV24-1	TGTGCCACCAGTGATTTGGCCCCCGGGAGTGAGACCCAGTACTTC	CATSDLAPGSETQYF
.	TRBD1	TRBJ1-5	TRBV7-6	TGTGCCAGCAGCTTAGGTACAGGGGCCTTAAGCAATCAGCCCCAGCATTTT	CASSLGTGALSNQPQHF
few	.	TRBJ1-6	TRBV10-2	TGTGCCAGCAGTCCCGAGGTCAGGGGTACGTCACCCCTCCACTTT	CASSPEVRGTSPLHF
few	TRBD2	TRBJ2-7	TRBV25-1	TGTGCCAGCAGTGTGACTAGCGGGAGAACGGGAGAGCAGTACTTC	CASSVTSGRTGEQYF